The present TCR beta chain was sequenced within a study of tumor-infiltrating lymphocytes in primary liver carcinoma. The CDR3 loop spans 13 amino acids. The germline V gene encodes CDR1 GTSNPN and CDR2 SVGIG (reference sequence). Trimming took 1 base from V and 15 from J, leaving 16 bases between them. With a constant-region primer, TCR beta cDNA was made from approximately 450 ng of total RNA. Modified slightly, ARM-PCR produced TCR beta libraries over three nested multiplex PCR rounds. The first two PCR rounds, around 10 cycles each, used TRBV1-TRBV30 forward primers and a C-beta reverse primer. Each CDR3 protein is one row after TCRdb ran MiXCR on the multiplex PCR reads. The table lists over 35,000 distinct CDR3 sequences, over 65% of them singletons. Without any cell sorting, about 18-30 mg of bulk tissue yielded co-extracted RNA and DNA.

The clonotype was recovered from a man aged 40-50 years with primary liver carcinoma and hepatitis B virus infection. The material sequenced was liver tumor tissue from sampling region 4. The subset denotes: tumor region T4, right-lateral pole. The chain carries TRBV30 and TRBJ1-6; no clear D gene. The CDR3 reads CAWSELNNSFLHF. Written as DNA, the CDR3 is TGTGCCTGGAGTGAGCTCAACAATTCATTCCTCCACTTT.